The rows below give T cell receptor beta chains drawn from one sample of a study of cytomegalovirus exposure and HLA in healthy donors. Assay used: immunoSEQ multiplex PCR; TCRdb lists only in-frame clones, some missing. Among 150,000 to 170,000 clones listed, approximately 80% were seen once. The sequencing input was PBMCs. The receptors were gathered from a woman between 35 and 50 years old in good health and CMV-seropositive. Each CDR3 is given with its conserved first and last residue. The order of the fields is D gene, J gene, V gene, clone size, CDR3 protein, CDR3 DNA. The D gene is left open where the match is weak. Only part of the rows carry a size: once, few, many, or a class if the clone is expanded.

TRBD2,TRBJ2-3,TRBV27,.,CASSLAGGPRSPDTQYF,TGTGCCAGCAGTTTGGCGGGAGGGCCAAGGAGCCCAGATACGCAGTATTTT
.,TRBJ2-7,TRBV6-6,.,CASSYSNYYERYF,TGTGCCAGCAGTTACTCGAACTACTACGAGCGGTACTTC
.,TRBJ2-5,TRBV5-1,.,CASSLERIDYQETQYF,TGCGCCAGCAGCTTGGAAAGAATAGACTACCAAGAGACCCAGTACTTC
.,TRBJ1-2,TRBV10-3,few,CANWEGVYGYTF,TGTGCCAACTGGGAGGGGGTCTATGGCTACACCTTC
.,TRBJ2-3,TRBV18,.,CASSPPVTPRTSTDTQYF,TGTGCCAGCTCACCACCTGTAACTCCTCGGACTAGCACAGATACGCAGTATTTT
TRBD2,TRBJ2-1,TRBV7-9,.,CASNKVSGGPREQFF,TGTGCCAGCAACAAGGTATCGGGAGGGCCCCGGGAGCAGTTCTTC
TRBD2,TRBJ2-1,TRBV19,.,CASSIKGAGRGGRVNEQFF,TGTGCCAGTAGTATAAAGGGAGCGGGGCGCGGCGGGAGGGTCAATGAGCAGTTCTTC
.,TRBJ2-1,TRBV30,.,CAWATVREQFF,TGTGCCTGGGCCACAGTTCGTGAGCAGTTCTTC
.,TRBJ2-7,TRBV7-3,.,CASSPGYGWSYEQYF,TGTGCCAGCAGCCCCGGGTATGGCTGGTCCTACGAGCAGTACTTC
TRBD1,TRBJ1-4,TRBV19,.,CASKDRATEKLFF,TGTGCCAGTAAAGACAGGGCAACTGAAAAACTGTTTTTT
.,TRBJ2-7,TRBV18,.,CASSLQGSNEQYF,TGTGCCAGCTCACTTCAGGGTAGCAACGAGCAGTACTTC
TRBD2,TRBJ2-1,TRBV5-1,few,CASSLLAGNLYNEQFF,TGCGCCAGCAGCTTGCTAGCGGGAAATCTCTACAATGAGCAGTTCTTC
TRBD1,TRBJ2-1,TRBV27,few,CASSSNRGDNEQFF,TGTGCCAGCAGTTCGAACAGGGGAGACAATGAGCAGTTCTTC